One sample yielded the 5 T cell receptor beta chains listed below, sequenced in a study of CXCR3-negative and CXCR3-positive naive CD8 T cells. The authors prepared UMI-labeled TRB cDNA libraries by 5' RACE. For each CDR3 protein, TCRdb gives one entry from its re-call of the 5' RACE reads, without DNA. The sample includes around 120,000 distinct CDR3 sequences. These receptors' antigens are unknown. Study conclusions and caveats: TRB CDR3s of CXCR3-positive naive cells were more hydrophobic than those of CXCR3-negative naive cells.

Sequenced sample: naive CXCR3+ CD8+ T cells from blood. Subset defined: CD45RO-CCR7+CD27+CD95- naive CD8+ T cells expressing CXCR3 (TNR3+). The receptor source for this set is a human donor in good health. Some clones in this sample may be carry-over from other donors' samples.

The chain joins TRBV12-3 or TRBV12-4 to TRBJ1-2. The CDR3 totals 13 residues. CDR3 amino acids: CASSLESGYGYTF.

The chain joins TRBV24-1 to TRBJ2-2; the D call from TCRdb, TRBD1, cannot be confirmed without DNA. CDR1 KGHDR and CDR2 SFDVKD come from the germline V gene. This CDR3 contains 14 residues. CDR3 sequence: CATSDNTGTGELFF.

The rearrangement joins TRBV29-1 to TRBJ1-1; TCRdb lists TRBD1, though no DNA is available to test this call. Germline-derived CDR1 and CDR2 are SQVTM and ANQGSEA. There are 13 residues in the CDR3. This CDR3 reads CTGWSGSMTEAFF.

This chain connects TRBV27 to TRBJ2-1; the TRBD2 assignment by TCRdb is unverifiable without DNA. CDR3 length: 11 residues. Germline V gene lookup returns CDR1 MNHEY and CDR2 SMNVEV (reference sequence). The CDR3 here is CASLGAGEQFF.

The chain is built from TRBV5-1 and TRBJ2-7; TCRdb's D call of TRBD1 is untestable without DNA. Germline V lookup: CDR1 SGHRS, CDR2 YFSETQ. The CDR3 length is 13 residues. The CDR3 protein is CASSAGQAYEQYF.